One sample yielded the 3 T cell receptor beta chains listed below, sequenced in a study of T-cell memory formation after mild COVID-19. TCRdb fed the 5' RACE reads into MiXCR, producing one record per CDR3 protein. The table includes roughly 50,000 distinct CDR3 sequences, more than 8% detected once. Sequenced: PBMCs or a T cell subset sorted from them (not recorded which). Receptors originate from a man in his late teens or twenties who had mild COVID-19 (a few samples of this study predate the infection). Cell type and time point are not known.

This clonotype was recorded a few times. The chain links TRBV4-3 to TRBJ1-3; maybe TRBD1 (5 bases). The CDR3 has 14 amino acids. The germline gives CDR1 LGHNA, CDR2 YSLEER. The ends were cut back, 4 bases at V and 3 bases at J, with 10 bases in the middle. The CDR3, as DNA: TGCGCCAGCAGCCCCTGGGACCGTGGAAACACCATATATTTT. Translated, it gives CASSPWDRGNTIYF.

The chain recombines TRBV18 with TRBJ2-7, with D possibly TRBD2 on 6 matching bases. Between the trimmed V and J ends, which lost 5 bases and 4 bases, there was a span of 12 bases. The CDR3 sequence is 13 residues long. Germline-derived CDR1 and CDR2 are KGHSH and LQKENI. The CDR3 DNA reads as TGTGCCAGCTCATTGCGGGAACGGTACGAGCAGTACGTC. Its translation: CASSLRERYEQYV.

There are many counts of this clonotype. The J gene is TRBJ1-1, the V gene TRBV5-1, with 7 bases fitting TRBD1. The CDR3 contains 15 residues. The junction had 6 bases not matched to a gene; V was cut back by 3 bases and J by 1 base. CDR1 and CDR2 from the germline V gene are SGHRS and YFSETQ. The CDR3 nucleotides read TGCGCCAGCAGCTCGCTCTCAGGGGGGAACACTGAAGCTTTCTTT. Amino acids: CASSSLSGGNTEAFF. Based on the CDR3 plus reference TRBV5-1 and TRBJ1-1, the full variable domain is KAGVTQTPRYLIKTRGQQVTLSCSPISGHRSVSWYQQTPGQGLQFLFEYFSETQRNKGNFPGRFSGRQFSNSRSEMNVSTLELGDSALYLCASSSLSGGNTEAFFGQGTRLTVV.